This is a list of T cell receptor beta chains from one sample in a study of identical twins. TCRdb redid the calling of the 5' RACE reads with MiXCR, one entry per CDR3 protein. The repertoire has some 200,000 distinct CDR3 sequences, about 7.5% of them found once; the top ten carry about 1.8%. Separately, the same data were catalogued under a study of yellow fever vaccine responses in identical twins.

The specimen sequenced was memory (CD45RO+) T cells sorted from blood. These receptors came from a woman aged 18-29 years in good health. CDR3s include the opening cysteine and the closing phenylalanine or tryptophan. A D gene is named only where the DNA matches it firmly. Expanded clones get a size class; other rows say once, few or many, or leave the size out.

clone_size: NA
v_call: TRBV20-1
d_call: TRBD2
j_call: TRBJ2-1
cdr3_nt: TGCAGTGCCCTAGGACTAGCGGGAGGCGGGAATGAGCAGTTCTTC
cdr3_aa: CSALGLAGGGNEQFF

clone_size: many
v_call: TRBV27
d_call: TRBD1
j_call: TRBJ2-7
cdr3_nt: TGTGCCAGCAGTCCGATCGACAGGGAAGGTCCCACCTACGAGCAGTACTTC
cdr3_aa: CASSPIDREGPTYEQYF

clone_size: NA
v_call: TRBV5-1
d_call: NA
j_call: TRBJ1-4
cdr3_nt: TGCGCCAGCAGAGTTACCGGGCTCGCGCTGGAAAAACTGTTTTTT
cdr3_aa: CASRVTGLALEKLFF

clone_size: many
v_call: TRBV24-1
d_call: TRBD1
j_call: TRBJ1-5
cdr3_nt: TGTGCCACCAGTGATCCCTCGGACAGGGATCAGCCCCAGCATTTT
cdr3_aa: CATSDPSDRDQPQHF

clone_size: many
v_call: TRBV20-1
d_call: TRBD1
j_call: TRBJ1-4
cdr3_nt: TGCAGTGCTACCGGAGGACAGGAACTGTTTTTT
cdr3_aa: CSATGGQELFF

clone_size: NA
v_call: TRBV7-2
d_call: NA
j_call: TRBJ2-2
cdr3_nt: TGTGCCAGCAGCATGCGGACACCGAACACCGGGGAGCTGTTTTTT
cdr3_aa: CASSMRTPNTGELFF

clone_size: NA
v_call: TRBV6-5
d_call: TRBD1
j_call: TRBJ2-7
cdr3_nt: TGTGCCAGCAGCTACAGGACAGGGGGTCCCTACGAGCAGTACTTC
cdr3_aa: CASSYRTGGPYEQYF

clone_size: NA
v_call: TRBV11-3
d_call: TRBD1
j_call: TRBJ2-1
cdr3_nt: TGTGCCAGCAGCTTGACGGGACAGGGTTTCAATGAGCAGTTCTTC
cdr3_aa: CASSLTGQGFNEQFF

clone_size: NA
v_call: TRBV30
d_call: TRBD1
j_call: TRBJ2-5
cdr3_nt: TGTGCCTGGAGTGTACCCCCAGGGGGCGCGGAGACCCAGTACTTC
cdr3_aa: CAWSVPPGGAETQYF

clone_size: NA
v_call: TRBV6-2/TRBV6-3
d_call: NA
j_call: TRBJ1-6
cdr3_nt: TGTGCCAGCAGTTATCAGGACTCACCCCTCCACTTT
cdr3_aa: CASSYQDSPLHF

clone_size: few
v_call: TRBV27
d_call: TRBD1
j_call: TRBJ2-3
cdr3_nt: TGTGCCAGCAGTTTCCAGGGACAGGGGGGCACAGATACGCAGTATTTT
cdr3_aa: CASSFQGQGGTDTQYF

clone_size: few
v_call: TRBV11-2
d_call: TRBD2
j_call: TRBJ2-5
cdr3_nt: TGTGCCACCCGGCGCGGGGGGGGGAAAGAGACCCAGTACTTC
cdr3_aa: CATRRGGGKETQYF

clone_size: NA
v_call: TRBV11-2
d_call: NA
j_call: TRBJ1-3
cdr3_nt: TGTGCCAGCACACTCGCGGGAGTTAACTCTGGAAACACCATATATTTT
cdr3_aa: CASTLAGVNSGNTIYF

clone_size: NA
v_call: TRBV12-3/TRBV12-4
d_call: NA
j_call: TRBJ1-4
cdr3_nt: TGTGCCAGCAGGAGGGGCGTGGGCAGAGATGAAAAACTGTTTTTT
cdr3_aa: CASRRGVGRDEKLFF

clone_size: many
v_call: TRBV20-1
d_call: TRBD1
j_call: TRBJ2-1
cdr3_nt: TGCAGTGCTAGAGATATGAGACAGGGCTATGAGCAGTTCTTC
cdr3_aa: CSARDMRQGYEQFF

clone_size: few
v_call: TRBV18
d_call: NA
j_call: TRBJ2-7
cdr3_nt: TGTGCCAGCTCCCCCACTTATACGGGCGAGCAGTACTTC
cdr3_aa: CASSPTYTGEQYF

clone_size: many
v_call: TRBV7-9
d_call: NA
j_call: TRBJ1-6
cdr3_nt: TGTGCCAGCAGCGGTACAGGCAACTATAATTCACCCCTCCACTTT
cdr3_aa: CASSGTGNYNSPLHF

clone_size: few
v_call: TRBV6-5
d_call: NA
j_call: TRBJ1-5
cdr3_nt: TGTGCCAGCAGTTCGAAGAACTTGGGCAATCAGCCCCAGCATTTT
cdr3_aa: CASSSKNLGNQPQHF

clone_size: NA
v_call: TRBV6-6
d_call: NA
j_call: TRBJ2-7
cdr3_nt: TGTGCCAGCAGTGCACCCAACGAGCAGTACTTC
cdr3_aa: CASSAPNEQYF

clone_size: few
v_call: TRBV7-6
d_call: NA
j_call: TRBJ2-1
cdr3_nt: TGTGCCAGCAGCTTAGCGGAGGTCCCCTACAATGAGCAGTTCTTC
cdr3_aa: CASSLAEVPYNEQFF

clone_size: many
v_call: TRBV12-3/TRBV12-4
d_call: NA
j_call: TRBJ2-2
cdr3_nt: TGTGCCAGCGGGGAAGGGGAGCTGTTTTTT
cdr3_aa: CASGEGELFF

clone_size: NA
v_call: TRBV25-1
d_call: NA
j_call: TRBJ1-3
cdr3_nt: TGTGCCAGCAGCCGCCGGGACCCTGGAAACACCATATATTTT
cdr3_aa: CASSRRDPGNTIYF

clone_size: few
v_call: TRBV7-9
d_call: NA
j_call: TRBJ1-5
cdr3_nt: TGTGCCAACAGCTTAACAGGGAATCAGCCCCAGCATTTT
cdr3_aa: CANSLTGNQPQHF

clone_size: few
v_call: TRBV12-3/TRBV12-4
d_call: TRBD1
j_call: TRBJ1-1
cdr3_nt: TGTGCCAGCAGCATAGACAGGGCGAACACTGAAGCTTTCTTT
cdr3_aa: CASSIDRANTEAFF